This T cell receptor (beta chain) stems from a study of blood T cell repertoires in COVID-19 (dated by TCRdb to the early 2020s). Turning to the overall study: Samples from collaborators originated in the United States, Italy and Spain and spanned both the acute and convalescent phases of COVID-19. The prospective study material was composed of cDNA or gDNA derived from T cells, B-cell-depleted T cells, or PBMCs. The dataset comprised deeply sampled blood TCRbeta repertoires from subjects exposed to, actively infected with, or recovered from COVID-19. The repertoires were released in a freely available public database meant as a resource for research on the immune response to SARS-CoV-2. Samples were obtained from the ongoing ImmuneRACE study (first 160 participants) and from about 1,300 subjects provided by 6 global collaborators. The sample metadata nearly always contained a de-identified subject ID, COVID-19 status, age in years and sex. Where HLA class I and class II types were available, the types were taken from metadata supplied by the sample provider, not from assay-based typing.

Collaborating institutions collected whole blood in K2EDTA tubes following their own protocols. For TCRbeta analysis, collaborators shipped samples in one of three forms: frozen whole blood, isolated PBMCs, or DNA extracted from either of those sample types. Study-wide conclusions, independent of this receptor: The quantity of clinical and demographic metadata differed by source and by participant and was supplied without curation.

Trimming accounts for 4 bases at V and 9 bases at J, while the number of junction bases matched to no gene is 10. The CDR3, cysteine through phenylalanine, is 16 amino acids long. Only the CDR3 portion is preserved as DNA: 48 bases, with reading frame beginning at the first base. In the germline V gene, CDR1 corresponds to SGHVS and CDR2 to FQNEAQ. TCRbeta CDR3 regions were amplified from genomic DNA by means of the immunoSEQ Assay, a bias-controlled multiplex PCR. As for how the authors treated the data: Nucleated cell counts per sample were estimated from amplification of reference gene primers within the assay. Sequence reads were collapsed and filtered to measure the absolute abundance of every unique TCRbeta CDR3 rearrangement. For each sample, productive Simpson clonality was calculated as the square root of Simpson's diversity index across productive rearrangements. TCRdb retrieved this table from immuneACCESS and kept in-frame rearrangements only. Not all clones are present; in checked studies, unresolved V genes account for under half, and no reason is known for the remainder. The V and J calls and clone size come from that table; D and trimming were worked out from the DNA. Counted in this sample were 150,000 to 200,000 clones; more than 85% of them appeared once. About 0.98% of the sample is held by the ten biggest clonotypes.

A remark on this clone: Its antigen has not been determined. Base qualities are not recorded, but no much larger clone differs from it by a single base.

This receptor was taken from a man in his late teens or twenties with acute or convalescent COVID-19. The sample was peripheral blood. This chain is built from TRBV7-8 and TRBJ1-6, with 9 central nucleotides matching TRBD1. This receptor carries the CDR3 CASSSPDRGEGSPLHF. In nucleotides, the sequence is TGTGCCAGCAGCTCCCCGGACAGGGGCGAAGGTTCACCCCTCCACTTT.